This T cell receptor beta chain is drawn from a study of blood T cell repertoires in COVID-19. V was clipped by 5 bases and J by 3 bases, with 15 bases between them. Germline V gene lookup returns CDR1 SGHKS and CDR2 YYEKEE (reference sequence). The CDR3 consists of 14 residues. Authors' methods: Amplification of reference gene primers was used by the study to estimate nucleated cell counts. Profiling relied on immunoSEQ multiplex PCR, and the TCRdb table lists in-frame clones only, not all of them. From that table come the V and J calls and clone size; the DNA was used to work out D and trimming. This sample has approximately 400,000 clones, with 70% to 90% found just once.

Source material: peripheral blood. This clonotype was obtained from a woman between 50 and 59 years old with COVID-19, enrolled during active disease. The V and J genes are TRBV5-5 and TRBJ2-7, with TRBD2 as a possible D gene (5 bases). The CDR3 bases are TGTGCCAGCAGTCACTCGGGAACCTACTACGAGCAGTACTTC. Protein sequence: CASSHSGTYYEQYF. The variable domain in full, with the rest retrieved from reference TRBV5-5 and TRBJ2-7, is DAGVTQSPTHLIKTRGQQVTLRCSPISGHKSVSWYQQVLGQGPQFIFQYYEKEERGRGNFPDRFSARQFPNYSSELNVNALLLGDSALYLCASSHSGTYYEQYFGPGTRLTVT.